The text below deals with one TCR beta chain. Seattle-derived patients entered the study during active infection and were followed longitudinally. The data originate from a study of blood T cell repertoires in COVID-19. Study in general: PBMCs, B-cell-depleted T cells, or T cells were the source of the cDNA or gDNA that made up the material.

In the study's own analysis: From reference gene primer amplification, estimates of nucleated cell counts were derived. Profiling relied on immunoSEQ multiplex PCR, and the TCRdb table lists in-frame clones only, not all of them. That table is the source of V, J and clone size, and D and trimming were worked out from the DNA. Of approximately 200,000 clones listed, roughly 94% are singletons. Germline-derived CDR1 and CDR2 are SGHAT and FQNNGV. This CDR3 is built from 16 residues. Trimming removed 1 base at V and 6 bases at J, with 15 bases between. The V gene is TRBV11-2, the J gene TRBJ2-2; D is perhaps TRBD2 (7 bases). The material sequenced was peripheral blood. The clonotype comes from a man aged 30 to 45 with COVID-19, enrolled during active disease. The CDR3 coding sequence is TGTGCCAGCAGCTTAGTGGGGGGGCCTTTCCCCGGGGAGCTGTTTTTT. Translated, it gives CASSLVGGPFPGELFF. The full variable domain, completed using reference TRBV11-2 and TRBJ2-2, is EAGVAQSPRYKIIEKRQSVAFWCNPISGHATLYWYQQILGQGPKLLIQFQNNGVVDDSQLPKDRFSAERLKGVDSTLKIQPAKLEDSAVYLCASSLVGGPFPGELFFGEGSRLTVL.